Below, 19 T cell receptor beta chains from the same sample are listed, as sequenced in a study of T cell repertoires in cytomegalovirus infection. One entry per CDR3 protein results from TCRdb running MiXCR on the reads. This repertoire shows approximately 1,000,000 distinct CDR3 sequences, approximately 31% found once; its top ten account for around an eighth. These receptors are not linked to any known antigen. The starting material was cultured CD8+ T cells from PBMCs, obtained from culture after CMV antigen stimulation. All receptors derive from a human donor in good health (CMV status not recorded). Some clones in this sample may be carry-over from other donors' samples.

This clonotype occurred a few times. The chain employs TRBV7-9 and TRBJ1-1, with D unclear. Germline-derived CDR1 and CDR2 are SEHNR and FQNEAQ (reference sequence). Trimming removed 6 bases from V and 2 bases from J, with 13 bases in between. The CDR3 is 14 amino acids. CDR3 in amino acids: CASRPPHTNTEAFF. The CDR3 coding sequence is TGTGCCAGCAGACCCCCCCACACAAACACTGAAGCTTTCTTT.

This clonotype was detected many times. The CDR3 loop reads CASSFSGGETEAFF. CDR3 bases: TGTGCCAGCAGCTTCTCAGGGGGAGAAACTGAAGCTTTCTTT. This chain uses TRBV7-8 with TRBJ1-1, with TRBD1 matching over 7 bases. The V segment lost 3 bases and the J segment 5 bases; nucleotides outside the gene matches: 6. Per the germline V gene, CDR1 is SGHVS and CDR2 is FQNEAQ. This CDR3 is 14 amino acids long.

This sequence joins TRBV5-4 and TRBJ1-1; TRBD1 matches at 9 bases. Germline V gene lookup returns CDR1 SGHNT and CDR2 YYREEE (reference sequence). The CDR3 length is 14 residues. V trimming: 4 bases; J trimming: 4 bases; junction bases outside the gene matches: 5. The DNA for the CDR3 is TGTGCCAGCAGCCGGGACAGGGACGGCACTGAAGCTTTCTTT. Its translation is CASSRDRDGTEAFF.

This clonotype was seen repeatedly, ten times or more. The chain links TRBV7-8 to TRBJ2-1; TRBD1 is a possible D gene (7 bases). This CDR3 comprises 15 residues. Trimming stripped 1 base from V and 4 bases from J, with 11 bases between. Germline V CDR1 and CDR2: SGHVS, FQNEAQ. CDR3 region: CASSLETGRYNEQFF. DNA of the CDR3: TGTGCCAGCAGCTTAGAGACAGGGAGGTACAATGAGCAGTTCTTC.

This sequence joins TRBV15 and TRBJ2-3; TRBD2 matches at 7 bases. Trimming removed 5 bases from V and 5 bases from J; junction bases left unmatched: 7. Per germline, CDR1 LNHNV and CDR2 YYDKDF (reference sequence). The length of the CDR3 is 14 residues. CDR3 in DNA: TGTGCCACCAGCCCCCTGACTAGCTTAGATACGCAGTATTTT. Protein: CATSPLTSLDTQYF.

The CDR3, as DNA: TGTGCCAGCAGTATCTTAGGGGACAGGAGAGACAATGAAAAACTGTTTTTT. Translated: CASSILGDRRDNEKLFF. The chain combines TRBV27 with TRBJ1-4, with 8 bases that match TRBD1. This CDR3 comprises 17 residues. Per the germline V gene, CDR1 is MNHEY and CDR2 is SMNVEV (reference sequence). V was pared by 5 bases and J by 5 bases, with 13 bases of the junction left unmatched.

In DNA, the CDR3 is TGCGCCAGCAGCTCGAGCCAACAGGGGCTCAAGAACACTGAAGCTTTCTTT. Its protein product is CASSSSQQGLKNTEAFF. This rearrangement joins TRBV5-1 to TRBJ1-1; 7 bases align to TRBD1. The CDR3 totals 17 residues. Germline V gives CDR1 SGHRS, CDR2 YFSETQ. The V and J ends lost 3 bases and 1 base, in that order; junction bases with no gene match: 12.

The sample holds a few counts of this clonotype. The chain couples TRBV28 to TRBJ2-1; D is uncertain. V was clipped by 4 bases and J by 6 bases, with 7 bases between them. Germline V gene sequence: CDR1 MDHEN, CDR2 SYDVKM. This CDR3 comprises 12 residues. The CDR3 sequence is CASSWLSNEQFF. CDR3 DNA sequence: TGTGCCAGCAGTTGGTTAAGCAATGAGCAGTTCTTC.

This clonotype was counted many times. The chain combines TRBV28 with TRBJ2-3; 7 bases match TRBD1. Losses at the gene ends were 8 bases for V and 5 bases for J; bases not matched to a gene: 10. The germline gives CDR1 MDHEN, CDR2 SYDVKM. CDR3 length: 14 residues. CDR3 amino acids: CASQAHQGEDTQYF. The CDR3 nucleotides read TGTGCCAGCCAGGCCCACCAGGGGGAAGATACGCAGTATTTT. Full variable domain (remainder filled in from reference TRBV28 and TRBJ2-3): DVKVTQSSRYLVKRTGEKVFLECVQDMDHENMFWYRQDPGLGLRLIYFSYDVKMKEKGDIPEGYSVSREKKERFSLILESASTNQTSMYLCASQAHQGEDTQYFGPGTRLTVL.

This clonotype was observed a few times. The chain couples TRBV28 to TRBJ1-1; D is perhaps TRBD1 (5 bases). CDR1 and CDR2 from the germline V gene are MDHEN and SYDVKM. V shed 5 bases and J shed 7 bases, with 23 bases lying between them. The CDR3 is 16 residues long. CDR3: CASSPLTRGRQNEAFF. The CDR3 DNA reads as TGTGCCAGCAGTCCGCTGACAAGGGGTCGTCAGAATGAAGCTTTCTTT.

This chain connects TRBV7-9 to TRBJ2-6; D possibly corresponds to TRBD2 (7 bases). This CDR3 contains 18 residues. Looked up from germline, CDR1 is SEHNR and CDR2 is FQNEAQ (reference sequence). The V and J ends lost 5 bases and 0 bases respectively, with 17 bases between them. The CDR3 region is CASSPLGGAPSGANVLTF. CDR3 bases: TGTGCCAGCAGCCCGCTGGGGGGGGCCCCCTCTGGGGCCAACGTCCTGACTTTC.

V usage is TRBV24-1 and J usage is TRBJ1-1, with TRBD1 matching over 9 bases. Germline loops: CDR1 KGHDR, CDR2 SFDVKD. Trimming at V came to 9 bases and at J to 1 base, leaving 14 bases not matched to a gene. There are 17 residues in the CDR3. The CDR3 DNA reads TGTGCCACCTATATTGGCGGAGCGGGACAGGGGAACACTGAAGCTTTCTTT. Protein: CATYIGGAGQGNTEAFF.

The sample holds a few counts of this clonotype. The rearrangement links TRBV5-6 to TRBJ1-6; 7 bases agree with TRBD1. Germline V lookup: CDR1 SGHDT, CDR2 YYEEEE. The CDR3 loop spans 18 amino acids. Trimming cost V 0 bases and J 4 bases; bases outside gene matches: 10. The DNA for the CDR3 is TGTGCCAGCAGCTTGGGACAGGGAAGAGCTTTATATAATTCACCCCTCCACTTT. Protein product: CASSLGQGRALYNSPLHF.

The chain recombines TRBV25-1 with TRBJ2-2, with no clear D. CDR1 is MGHDK, CDR2 SYGVNS, per germline. The CDR3 consists of 15 residues. With 1 base removed from V and 8 bases from J, the gap between germline ends came to 14 bases. CDR3 in DNA: TGTGCCAGCAGTGAATCGGTAGCTCTAAGGGGGGAGCTGTTTTTT. Residues: CASSESVALRGELFF. Full variable domain (missing parts from reference TRBV25-1 and TRBJ2-2): EADIYQTPRYLVIGTGKKITLECSQTMGHDKMYWYQQDPGMELHLIHYSYGVNSTEKGDLSSESTVSRIRTEHFPLTLESARPSHTSQYLCASSESVALRGELFFGEGSRLTVL.

The V gene is TRBV28, the J gene TRBJ2-7; D possibly uses TRBD1 or TRBD2 (6 bases each). Germline CDR1 is MDHEN and CDR2 is SYDVKM. The CDR3 is 17 amino acids. V was shortened by 7 bases and J by 5 bases, with 27 bases between the two germline ends. CDR3 protein: CASTYRGAAGFADEQYV. CDR3 coding DNA: TGTGCCAGCACCTATAGGGGGGCGGCGGGTTTTGCGGACGAGCAGTACGTC.

The V call is TRBV4-3, the J call TRBJ1-1; a weak D match, TRBD1 (5 bases). Germline-derived CDR1 and CDR2 are LGHNA and YSLEER. This CDR3 is built from 15 residues. V lost 0 bases, J lost 5 bases, and 13 bases lay in between. CDR3 nucleotide sequence: TGCGCCAGCAGCCAAGACGCCGGGTGGGGGACTGAAGCTTTCTTT. Its protein product is CASSQDAGWGTEAFF.

The chain employs TRBV6-2 or TRBV6-3 and TRBJ2-1; 10 nucleotides agree with TRBD2. With 0 bases clipped from V and 4 bases from J, the junction kept 3 bases outside the gene matches. The CDR3 has 16 residues. Germline V CDR1 and CDR2: MNHEY, SVGEGT. CDR3 nucleotides: TGTGCCAGCAGTTACTCGACTAGCGGGTTTTACAATGAGCAGTTCTTC. Encoded protein: CASSYSTSGFYNEQFF.

The chain couples TRBV12-3 or TRBV12-4 to TRBJ2-5; D unresolved. The V end was cut by 6 bases, the J end by 4 bases, with 15 bases between. CDR3 length: 14 amino acids. This CDR3 is CASSPWSKVETQYF. DNA of the CDR3: TGTGCCAGCAGCCCCTGGTCCAAGGTAGAGACCCAGTACTTC.

The sample holds a few counts of this clonotype. The chain uses TRBV7-9 and TRBJ1-1; D is possibly TRBD1 (5 bases). The V end lost 3 bases, the J end lost 1 base, and 12 bases lay between the germline ends. The CDR3 sequence is 15 residues long. Germline CDR1 reads SEHNR; CDR2 reads FQNEAQ (reference sequence). CDR3: CASSLGRIQNTEAFF. CDR3 coding DNA: TGTGCCAGCAGCTTGGGACGGATCCAGAACACTGAAGCTTTCTTT.